This T cell receptor beta chain was identified in a study of T cell clones after liver transplantation. Study in general: Timepoints were pre-transplant, pre-withdrawal, and after withdrawal was completed or failed.

The repertoire was sequenced with immunoSEQ multiplex PCR; TCRdb's copy has only in-frame clones and lacks some. In the table there are 60,000 or so clones, approximately 77% of which are singletons. V shed 2 bases and J shed 2 bases, with 9 bases lying between them. Per germline, CDR1 KGHSH and CDR2 LQKENI. The CDR3 consists of 14 residues. This receptor was identified in a human patient who received a liver transplant. Some T cells may arise from the graft donor. This chain uses TRBV18 with TRBJ1-2; weak D call: TRBD1 (6 bases). The sequenced sample was CD4+ T cells from blood, obtained at the 22-month timepoint. The CDR3 here is CASSPGGQNYGYTF. DNA for the CDR3: TGTGCCAGCTCACCAGGGGGACAAAACTATGGCTACACCTTC.